Listed here are 9 T cell receptor beta chains from one sample, sequenced in a study of T cell repertoires in cytomegalovirus infection. MiXCR, run by TCRdb on the reads, gives a single entry per CDR3 protein. The data hold more than 150,000 distinct CDR3 sequences, with under 25% observed a single time. The sequenced material came from PBMCs. The receptors stem from a human donor in good health (CMV status not recorded). Some clones in this sample may be carry-over from other donors' samples.

V and J are TRBV29-1 and TRBJ2-2; possible D gene TRBD1, 6 bases. Trimming pared 7 bases from V and 2 bases from J, leaving 11 bases between. The CDR3 is made up of 13 amino acids. The germline V gene encodes CDR1 SQVTM and CDR2 ANQGSEA. CDR3 sequence reads: CSDKDRNTGELFF. The DNA of the CDR3 is TGCAGCGACAAGGACAGAAACACCGGGGAGCTGTTTTTT.

This clonotype was detected ten times or more. The chain employs TRBV28 and TRBJ2-3; 12 bases are a match to TRBD2. V shed 4 bases and J 7 bases; nucleotides not matched to a gene: 12. Germline-derived CDR1 and CDR2 are MDHEN and SYDVKM. The CDR3 consists of 17 residues. CDR3 sequence: CASSSLAGGPQMNTQYF. DNA of the CDR3: TGTGCCAGCAGTTCTCTAGCGGGAGGGCCTCAAATGAATACGCAGTATTTT.

About this clonotype: This may arise from a read error, as a much more abundant clone is one base away. V and J are TRBV7-4 and TRBJ2-7; the match to TRBD1 covers 7 bases. CDR3 size: 15 residues. The V segment lost 9 bases and the J segment 2 bases; nucleotides outside the gene matches: 13. Looked up from germline, CDR1 is SGHVT and CDR2 is SQSDAQ. The CDR3 is CARSPPGGPPYEQYF. As DNA, the CDR3 is TGTGCCAGGAGCCCCCCAGGGGGTCCCCCCTACGAGCAGTACTTC.

This clonotype is a singleton in its sample. CDR3 amino acids: CASTRVVINYGYTF. CDR3 bases: TGTGCCAGCACCCGAGTGGTGATTAACTATGGCTACACCTTC. The chain is built from TRBV2 and TRBJ1-2; D gene unclear. The germline V gene has CDR1 SNHLY and CDR2 FYNNEI. CDR3 size: 14 residues. Deletions cut 7 bases from V and 1 base from J, with 13 bases between.

This clonotype showed up just a few times. The rearrangement uses TRBV28 and TRBJ2-7; D not resolved. CDR1 is MDHEN, CDR2 SYDVKM, per germline. The CDR3 is 15 residues long. Trimming took off 7 bases at V and 3 bases at J, with 19 bases between the two ends. For the CDR3, the DNA is TGTGCCAGCACCAACGCGGCCAGTAGAGTCTACGAGCAGTACTTC. This translates into CASTNAASRVYEQYF.

This clonotype appeared a few times. In nucleotides, the CDR3 is TGTGCCAGCAGCCCGGGACGGAGGACCCAGTACTTC. Amino acids: CASSPGRRTQYF. This chain links TRBV6-6 with TRBJ2-5; D possibly matches TRBD1 or TRBD2 (5 bases each). Germline CDR1 reads MNHNY; CDR2 reads SVGAGI (reference sequence). Between the trimmed V and J ends, which lost 6 bases and 7 bases, there was a span of 12 bases. This CDR3 is built from 12 residues.

This clonotype showed up just a few times. The J gene is TRBJ2-1, the V gene TRBV7-6; D not certain. This CDR3 comprises 18 residues. Germline V lookup: CDR1 SGHVS, CDR2 FNYEAQ. V lost 2 bases and J 9 bases, leaving 26 bases between the germline ends. For the CDR3, the DNA is TGTGCCAGCAGCTTAATGGGCCGCGGACGTGGTGGGTCCCGTGAGCAGTTCTTC. Its translation: CASSLMGRGRGGSREQFF. Looking up the rest from reference TRBV7-6 and TRBJ2-1 gives the full variable domain: GAGVSQSPRYKVTKRGQDVALRCDPISGHVSLYWYRQALGQGPEFLTYFNYEAQQDKSGLPNDRFSAERPEGSISTLTIQRTEQRDSAMYRCASSLMGRGRGGSREQFFGPGTRLTVL.

V gene TRBV5-4 combines with J gene TRBJ2-3, with TRBD2 matching over 7 bases. This CDR3 region has 16 residues. Germline-derived CDR1 and CDR2 are SGHNT and YYREEE (reference sequence). The V segment lost 4 bases and the J segment 4 bases; nucleotides outside the gene matches: 12. Here the CDR3 reads CASSRTSAGGADTQYF. CDR3 sequence (DNA): TGTGCCAGCAGCCGTACTAGCGCCGGAGGCGCAGATACGCAGTATTTT.

To note about this clonotype: This may arise from a read error, as a much more abundant clone is one base away. The chain joins TRBV7-2 to TRBJ2-7, with D possibly TRBD1 on 6 matching bases. Germline V gene data show CDR1 as SGHTA and CDR2 as FQGNSA. The V and J ends lost 5 bases and 8 bases respectively, with 22 bases between them. The CDR3 spans 15 residues. CDR3 in amino acids: CASSRQTGHADQQYF. In DNA, the CDR3 is TGTGCCAGCAGCCGACAGACAGGTCACGCCGACCAGCAGTACTTC.